This T cell receptor beta chain was retrieved from a study of response to subunit inactivated influenza vaccine. Study-wide findings and caveats: That few new T cells are recruited by each seasonal influenza vaccination was the authors' suggestion.

This CDR3 has 12 residues. V was shortened by 6 bases and J by 1 base, with 6 bases between the two germline ends. In germline, CDR1 is MNHEY, CDR2 SVGAGI. Worth noting for this clonotype: Its antigen is unknown.

Each CDR3 protein is one row after TCRdb ran MiXCR on the RT-PCR reads. The sample includes a few hundred thousand distinct CDR3 sequences, roughly 22% seen only once; the top ten take 10%. The input for sequencing was PBMCs from blood, taken 21 months after vaccination. The receptor was isolated from a man between 50 and 70 years old who received an inactivated influenza vaccine. This chain joins TRBV6-5 and TRBJ2-5; D gene unclear. CDR3 DNA sequence: TGTGCCAGCAGCAAGTTCCAAGAGACCCAGTACTTC. Its protein is CASSKFQETQYF.